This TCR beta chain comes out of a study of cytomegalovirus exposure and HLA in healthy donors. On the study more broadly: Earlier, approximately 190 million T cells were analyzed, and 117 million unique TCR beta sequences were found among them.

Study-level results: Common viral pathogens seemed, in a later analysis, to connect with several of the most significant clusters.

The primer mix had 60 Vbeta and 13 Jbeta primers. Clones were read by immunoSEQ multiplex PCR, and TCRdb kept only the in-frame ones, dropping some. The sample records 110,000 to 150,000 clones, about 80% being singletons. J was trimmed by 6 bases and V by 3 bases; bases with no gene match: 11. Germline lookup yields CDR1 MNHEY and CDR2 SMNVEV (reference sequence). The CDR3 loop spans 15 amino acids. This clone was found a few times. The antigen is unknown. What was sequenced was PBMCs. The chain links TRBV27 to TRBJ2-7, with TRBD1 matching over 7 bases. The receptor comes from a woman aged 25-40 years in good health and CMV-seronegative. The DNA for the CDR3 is TGTGCCAGCAGTTTGACATCTTTGACAGGGACCGAGCAGTACTTC. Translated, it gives CASSLTSLTGTEQYF.